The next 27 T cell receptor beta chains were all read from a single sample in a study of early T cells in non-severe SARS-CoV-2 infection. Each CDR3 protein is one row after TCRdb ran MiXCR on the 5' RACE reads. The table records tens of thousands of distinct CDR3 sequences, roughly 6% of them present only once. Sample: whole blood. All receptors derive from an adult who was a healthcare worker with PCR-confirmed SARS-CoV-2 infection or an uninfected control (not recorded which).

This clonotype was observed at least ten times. The CDR3 sequence is CATSRDTSSPLHF. CDR3 nucleotide sequence: TGTGCCACCAGCAGAGATACAAGTTCACCCCTCCACTTT. V is TRBV15 and J is TRBJ1-6; the D is unclear. The CDR3 spans 13 residues. The germline V gene has CDR1 LNHNV and CDR2 YYDKDF (reference sequence). Deletions cut 0 bases from V and 9 bases from J, with 6 bases between.

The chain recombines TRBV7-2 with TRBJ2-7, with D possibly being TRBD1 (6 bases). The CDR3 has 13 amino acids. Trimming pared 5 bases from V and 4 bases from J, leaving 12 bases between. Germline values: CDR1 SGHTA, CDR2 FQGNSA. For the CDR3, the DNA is TGTGCCAGCAGCACCACAACAGGGTACGAGCAGTACTTC. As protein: CASSTTTGYEQYF.

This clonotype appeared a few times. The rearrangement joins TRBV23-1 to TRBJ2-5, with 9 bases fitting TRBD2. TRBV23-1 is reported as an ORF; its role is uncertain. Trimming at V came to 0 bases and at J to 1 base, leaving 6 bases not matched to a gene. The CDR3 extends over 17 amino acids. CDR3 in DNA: TGCGCCAGCAGTCAATCTCTCCAGCGGGGGGCCCAAGAGACCCAGTACTTC. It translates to CASSQSLQRGAQETQYF.

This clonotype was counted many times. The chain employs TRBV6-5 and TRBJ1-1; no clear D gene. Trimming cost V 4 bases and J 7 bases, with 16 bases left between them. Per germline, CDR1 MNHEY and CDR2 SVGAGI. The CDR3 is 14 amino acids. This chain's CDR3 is CASSSPDTKNEAFF. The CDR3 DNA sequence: TGTGCCAGCAGTTCCCCCGACACCAAGAATGAAGCTTTCTTT.

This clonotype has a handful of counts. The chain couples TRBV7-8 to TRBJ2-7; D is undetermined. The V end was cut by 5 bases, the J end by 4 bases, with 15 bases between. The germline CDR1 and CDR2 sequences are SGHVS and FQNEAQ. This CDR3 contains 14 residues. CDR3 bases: TGTGCCAGCAGCGCGACCAGGTCCGTATACGAGCAGTACTTC. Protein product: CASSATRSVYEQYF.

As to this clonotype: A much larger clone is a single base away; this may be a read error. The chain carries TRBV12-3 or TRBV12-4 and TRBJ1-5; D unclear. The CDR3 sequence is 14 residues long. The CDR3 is CASSFSGKHQPEHF. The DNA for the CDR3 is TGTGCCAGCAGTTTTTCGGGGAAACATCAGCCCGAGCATTTT.

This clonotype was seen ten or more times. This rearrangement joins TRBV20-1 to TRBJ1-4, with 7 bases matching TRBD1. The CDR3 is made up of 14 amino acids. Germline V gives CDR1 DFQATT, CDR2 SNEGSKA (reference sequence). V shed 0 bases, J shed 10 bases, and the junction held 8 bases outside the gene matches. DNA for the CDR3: TGCAGTGCTAGAGATAGCATAGGGGGCCGAAAACTGTTTTTT. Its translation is CSARDSIGGRKLFF.

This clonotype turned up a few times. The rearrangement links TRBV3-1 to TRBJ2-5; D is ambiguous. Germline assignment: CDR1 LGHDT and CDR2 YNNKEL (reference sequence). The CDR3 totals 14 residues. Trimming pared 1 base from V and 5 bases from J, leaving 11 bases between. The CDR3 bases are TGTGCCAGCAGCCAAGGGGCTAGGTGGGAGACCCAGTACTTC. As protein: CASSQGARWETQYF.

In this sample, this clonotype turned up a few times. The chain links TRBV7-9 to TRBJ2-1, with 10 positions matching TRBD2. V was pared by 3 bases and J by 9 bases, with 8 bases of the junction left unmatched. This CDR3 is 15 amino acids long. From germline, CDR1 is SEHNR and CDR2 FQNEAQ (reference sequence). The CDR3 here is CASSFRAGGPSEQFF. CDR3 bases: TGTGCCAGCAGCTTCCGAGCGGGGGGGCCGAGTGAGCAGTTCTTC.

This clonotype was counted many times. The CDR3 loop reads CATSRKRGLNTGELFF. The CDR3 coding sequence is TGTGCCACCAGCAGGAAAAGGGGGCTGAACACCGGGGAGCTGTTTTTT. The rearrangement links TRBV15 to TRBJ2-2, with TRBD1 matching over 7 bases. V gave up 3 bases and J gave up 1 base; unmatched junction bases: 5. Germline V gene lookup returns CDR1 LNHNV and CDR2 YYDKDF (reference sequence). The CDR3 has 16 residues. The full variable domain, its missing parts supplied by reference TRBV15 and TRBJ2-2, is DAMVIQNPRYQVTQFGKPVTLSCSQTLNHNVMYWYQQKSSQAPKLLFHYYDKDFNNEADTPDNFQSRRPNTSFCFLDIRSPGLGDTAMYLCATSRKRGLNTGELFFGEGSRLTVL.

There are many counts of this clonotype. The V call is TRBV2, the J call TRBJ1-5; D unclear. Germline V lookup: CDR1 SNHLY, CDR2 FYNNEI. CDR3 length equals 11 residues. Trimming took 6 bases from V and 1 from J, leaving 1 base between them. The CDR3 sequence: CASRSNQPQHF. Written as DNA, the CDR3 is TGTGCCAGCAGGAGCAATCAGCCCCAGCATTTT.

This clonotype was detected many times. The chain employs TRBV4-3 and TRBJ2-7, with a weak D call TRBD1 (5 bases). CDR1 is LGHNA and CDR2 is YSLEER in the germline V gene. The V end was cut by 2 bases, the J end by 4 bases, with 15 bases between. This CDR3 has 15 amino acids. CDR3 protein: CASSQLAGNGYEQYF. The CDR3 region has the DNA TGCGCCAGCAGCCAATTGGCAGGGAATGGGTACGAGCAGTACTTC.

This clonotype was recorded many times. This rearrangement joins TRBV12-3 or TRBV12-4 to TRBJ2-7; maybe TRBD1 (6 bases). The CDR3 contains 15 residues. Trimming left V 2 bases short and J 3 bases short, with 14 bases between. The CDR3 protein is CASSLRAGEIYEQYF. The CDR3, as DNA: TGTGCCAGCAGTTTAAGGGCAGGGGAAATCTACGAGCAGTACTTC.

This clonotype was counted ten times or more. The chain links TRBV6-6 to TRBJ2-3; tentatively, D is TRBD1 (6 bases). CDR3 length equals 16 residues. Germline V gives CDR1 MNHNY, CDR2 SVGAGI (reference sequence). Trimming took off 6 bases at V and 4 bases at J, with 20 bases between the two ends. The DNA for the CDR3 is TGTGCCAGCAGCATGACCGCTGGCAGGGGCGCAGATACGCAGTATTTT. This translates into CASSMTAGRGADTQYF.

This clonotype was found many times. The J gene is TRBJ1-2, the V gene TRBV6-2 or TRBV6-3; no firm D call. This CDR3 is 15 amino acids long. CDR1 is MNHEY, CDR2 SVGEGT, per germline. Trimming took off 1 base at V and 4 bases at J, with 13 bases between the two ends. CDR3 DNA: TGTGCCAGCAGTTACTACGGACTGCAGACCTATGGCTACACCTTC. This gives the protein CASSYYGLQTYGYTF.

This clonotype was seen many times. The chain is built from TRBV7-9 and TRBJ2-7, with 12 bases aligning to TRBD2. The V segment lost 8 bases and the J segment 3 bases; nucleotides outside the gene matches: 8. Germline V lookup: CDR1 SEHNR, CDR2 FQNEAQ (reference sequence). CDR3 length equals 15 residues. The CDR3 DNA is TGTGCCAGCGCCGATCTAGCGGGAGGGATCTACGAGCAGTACTTC. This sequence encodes CASADLAGGIYEQYF.

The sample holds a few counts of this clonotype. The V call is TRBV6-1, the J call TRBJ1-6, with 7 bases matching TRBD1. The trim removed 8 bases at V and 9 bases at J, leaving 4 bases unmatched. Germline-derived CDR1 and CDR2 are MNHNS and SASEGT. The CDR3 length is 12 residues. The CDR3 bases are TGTGCCAGCGACAGGGAGGCTTCACCCCTCCACTTT. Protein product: CASDREASPLHF.

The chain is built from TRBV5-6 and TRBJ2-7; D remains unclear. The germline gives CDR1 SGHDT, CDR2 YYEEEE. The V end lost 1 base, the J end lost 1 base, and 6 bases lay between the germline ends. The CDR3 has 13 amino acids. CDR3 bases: TGTGCCAGCAGCTTGCAACAGTCCTACGAGCAGTACTTC. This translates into CASSLQQSYEQYF.

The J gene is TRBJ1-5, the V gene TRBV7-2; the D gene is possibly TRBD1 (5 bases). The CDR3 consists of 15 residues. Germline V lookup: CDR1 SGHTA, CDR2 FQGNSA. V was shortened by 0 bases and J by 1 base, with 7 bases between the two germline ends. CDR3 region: CASSLAAGSNQPQHF. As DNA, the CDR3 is TGTGCCAGCAGCTTAGCGGCAGGGAGCAATCAGCCCCAGCATTTT.

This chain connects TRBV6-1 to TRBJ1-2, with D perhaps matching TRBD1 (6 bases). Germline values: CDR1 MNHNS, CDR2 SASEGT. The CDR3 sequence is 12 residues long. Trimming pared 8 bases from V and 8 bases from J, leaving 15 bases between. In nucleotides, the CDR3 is TGTGCCAGCGTGGGGGGCTCTAGCGGCTACACCTTC. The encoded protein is CASVGGSSGYTF.

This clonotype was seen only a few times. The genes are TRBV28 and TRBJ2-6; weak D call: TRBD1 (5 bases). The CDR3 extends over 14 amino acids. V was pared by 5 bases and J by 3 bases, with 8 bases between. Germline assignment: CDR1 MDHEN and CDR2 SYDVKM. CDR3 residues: CASSQGGGANVLTF. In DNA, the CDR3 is TGTGCCAGCAGTCAGGGTGGTGGGGCCAACGTCCTGACTTTC.

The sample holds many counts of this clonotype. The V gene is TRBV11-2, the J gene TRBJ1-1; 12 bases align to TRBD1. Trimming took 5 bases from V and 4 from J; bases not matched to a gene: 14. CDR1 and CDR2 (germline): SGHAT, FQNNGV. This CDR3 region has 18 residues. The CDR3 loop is CASSPGPGTGGVSTEAFF. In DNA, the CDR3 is TGTGCCAGCAGCCCAGGCCCCGGGACAGGGGGCGTATCCACTGAAGCTTTCTTT.

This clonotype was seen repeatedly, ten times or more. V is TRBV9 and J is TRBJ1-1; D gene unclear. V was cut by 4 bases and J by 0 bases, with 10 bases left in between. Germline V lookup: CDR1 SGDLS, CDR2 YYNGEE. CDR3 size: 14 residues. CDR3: CASSYDVLNTEAFF. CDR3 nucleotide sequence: TGTGCCAGCAGCTATGATGTCTTGAACACTGAAGCTTTCTTT.

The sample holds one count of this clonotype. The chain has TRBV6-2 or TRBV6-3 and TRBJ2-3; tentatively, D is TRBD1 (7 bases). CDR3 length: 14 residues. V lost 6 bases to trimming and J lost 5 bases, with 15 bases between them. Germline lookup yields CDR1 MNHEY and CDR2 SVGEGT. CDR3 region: CASREGAAEDTQYF. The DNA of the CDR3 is TGTGCCAGCAGGGAGGGGGCAGCCGAAGATACGCAGTATTTT.

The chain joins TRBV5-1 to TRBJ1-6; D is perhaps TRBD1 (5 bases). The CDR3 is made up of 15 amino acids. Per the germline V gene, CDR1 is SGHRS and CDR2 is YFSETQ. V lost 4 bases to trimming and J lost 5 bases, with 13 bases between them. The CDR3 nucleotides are TGCGCCAGCAGCCTACGGACGGGGGATAATTCACCCCTCCACTTT. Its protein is CASSLRTGDNSPLHF.

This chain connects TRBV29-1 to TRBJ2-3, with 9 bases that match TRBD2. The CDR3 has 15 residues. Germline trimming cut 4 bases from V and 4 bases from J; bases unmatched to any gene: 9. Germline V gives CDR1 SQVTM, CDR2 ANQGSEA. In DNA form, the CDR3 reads TGCAGCGTTGCCTTAGCGGGAGACGGACCAGATACGCAGTATTTT. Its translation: CSVALAGDGPDTQYF.

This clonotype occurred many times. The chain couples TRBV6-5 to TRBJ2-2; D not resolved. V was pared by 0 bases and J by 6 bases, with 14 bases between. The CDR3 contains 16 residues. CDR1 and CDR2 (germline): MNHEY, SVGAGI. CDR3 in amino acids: CASSYSISRSAGELFF. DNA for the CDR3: TGTGCCAGCAGTTACTCGATAAGCAGGTCGGCCGGGGAGCTGTTTTTT.